These 22 T cell receptor beta chains came from one sample sequenced in a study of shared clonotypes between healthy human individuals. Only in-frame clones appear in the TCRdb table, and some are missing; sequencing was by immunoSEQ multiplex PCR. The table shows approximately 100,000 clones, with around 65% occurring only once. Sequenced material: memory CD8+ T cells sorted from blood. Documented subset: CD45RO+ cells pooled with CCR7-negative TemRA cells. All receptors come from a woman aged 25 to 39 in good health.

In its sample, this clone was seen a few times. V is TRBV11-2 and J is TRBJ1-3, with 8 positions matching TRBD1. Trimming cost V 5 bases and J 10 bases; bases outside gene matches: 10. The CDR3 extends over 14 amino acids. Germline loops: CDR1 SGHAT, CDR2 FQNNGV. The CDR3 loop reads CASSAGTGHRTIYF. In DNA, the CDR3 is TGTGCCAGCAGCGCCGGGACAGGCCATCGGACCATATATTTT.

The chain carries TRBV29-1 and TRBJ2-2; 7 bases agree with TRBD1. Losses at the gene ends were 6 bases for V and 9 bases for J; bases not matched to a gene: 13. Per the germline V gene, CDR1 is SQVTM and CDR2 is ANQGSEA. CDR3 length: 14 residues. CDR3 in amino acids: CSVAASRGRRELFF. CDR3 coding DNA: TGCAGCGTGGCCGCCTCGAGGGGGCGTAGGGAGCTGTTTTTT.

The V call is TRBV2, the J call TRBJ1-1; TRBD1 agrees at 7 bases. V was pared by 6 bases and J by 6 bases, with 7 bases of the junction left unmatched. This CDR3 has 13 amino acids. Germline V gene lookup returns CDR1 SNHLY and CDR2 FYNNEI. The CDR3 DNA sequence: TGTGCCAGCAGATTAGGGACAGTTTCTGAAGCTTTCTTT. This codes for CASRLGTVSEAFF. Combining the CDR3 with reference TRBV2 and TRBJ1-1 gives the whole variable domain EPEVTQTPSHQVTQMGQEVILRCVPISNHLYFYWYRQILGQKVEFLVSFYNNEISEKSEIFDDQFSVERPDGSNFTLKIRSTKLEDSAMYFCASRLGTVSEAFFGQGTRLTVV.

This clone turned up a few times. CDR3 DNA: TGTGCCAGCAGTTTTTTAGCGGGCTATACCGGGGAGCTGTTTTTT. Amino acids: CASSFLAGYTGELFF. This rearrangement joins TRBV28 to TRBJ2-2, with 7 bases lining up with TRBD2. V dropped 3 bases and J dropped 5; count of bases not matched to a gene: 6. CDR1 and CDR2 (germline): MDHEN, SYDVKM. The length of the CDR3 is 15 residues.

The chain is built from TRBV9 and TRBJ2-1; TRBD2 agrees at 14 bases. Per the germline V gene, CDR1 is SGDLS and CDR2 is YYNGEE. The V and J ends lost 0 bases and 6 bases, in that order; junction bases with no gene match: 2. The CDR3 sequence is 16 residues long. The CDR3 spells CASSVETSGRVNEQFF. In DNA, the CDR3 is TGTGCCAGCAGCGTAGAGACTAGCGGGAGGGTCAATGAGCAGTTCTTC. The whole variable domain, filled in from reference TRBV9 and TRBJ2-1, reads DSGVTQTPKHLITATGQRVTLRCSPRSGDLSVYWYQQSLDQGLQFLIQYYNGEERAKGNILERFSAQQFPDLHSELNLSSLELGDSALYFCASSVETSGRVNEQFFGPGTRLTVL.

The CDR3 here is CASSRGPEETQYF. CDR3 sequence (DNA): TGTGCCAGCAGTCGGGGGCCGGAAGAGACCCAGTACTTC. The chain links TRBV6-1 to TRBJ2-5; either TRBD1 or TRBD2 may fit D (6 bases each). Trimming took 5 bases from V and 3 from J, leaving 10 bases between them. The CDR3 spans 13 residues. Per germline, CDR1 MNHNS and CDR2 SASEGT.

The J gene is TRBJ2-7, the V gene TRBV28, with 9 nucleotides matching TRBD1. Trimming removed 6 bases from V and 3 bases from J; junction bases left unmatched: 6. Germline V gives CDR1 MDHEN, CDR2 SYDVKM. The length of the CDR3 is 14 residues. In DNA form, the CDR3 reads TGTGCCAGCAGGCCCCGGGACAGGGACTACGAGCAGTACTTC. Its translation is CASRPRDRDYEQYF.

In DNA, the CDR3 is TGTGCCAGCAGTGTTGGTGTCTACAATGAGCAGTTCTTC. Its translation: CASSVGVYNEQFF. The chain couples TRBV25-1 to TRBJ2-1; no clear D gene. This CDR3 spans 13 amino acids. V shed 4 bases and J shed 3 bases, with 7 bases lying between them. Germline V gene sequence: CDR1 MGHDK, CDR2 SYGVNS.

This clone was recorded at least ten times. The chain has TRBV6-4 and TRBJ2-6, with unresolved D. The length of the CDR3 is 17 residues. Germline CDR1 reads MRHNA; CDR2 reads SNTAGT. Between the trimmed V and J ends, which lost 3 bases and 1 base, there was a span of 13 bases. CDR3 residues: CASSEAGLGSGANVLTF. CDR3 in DNA: TGTGCCAGCAGTGAGGCAGGCTTGGGGTCTGGGGCCAACGTCCTGACTTTC.

The rearrangement links TRBV6-1 to TRBJ2-1; possible D gene TRBD2, 5 bases. From germline, CDR1 is MNHNS and CDR2 SASEGT. CDR3 length equals 16 residues. V lost 0 bases to trimming and J lost 7 bases, with 16 bases between them. DNA of the CDR3: TGTGCCAGCAGTGAAGCGCCGTACGGCCTAGCAAATGAGCAGTTCTTC. Residues: CASSEAPYGLANEQFF.

This clone was seen once. This rearrangement joins TRBV4-1 to TRBJ2-7; D gene uncertain. There are 14 residues in the CDR3. Germline V gene sequence: CDR1 MGHRA, CDR2 YSYEKL. V was shortened by 0 bases and J by 1 base, with 7 bases between the two germline ends. The CDR3 loop is CASSQDDTSYEQYF. CDR3 DNA: TGCGCCAGCAGCCAAGATGACACTTCCTACGAGCAGTACTTC.

The J gene is TRBJ2-1, the V gene TRBV9, with 8 bases fitting TRBD1. CDR1 is SGDLS and CDR2 is YYNGEE in the germline V gene. This CDR3 contains 15 residues. Trimming cost V 5 bases and J 2 bases; bases outside gene matches: 6. This CDR3 reads CASSPDRVPYNEQFF. The CDR3 DNA sequence: TGTGCCAGCAGTCCGGACAGGGTCCCCTACAATGAGCAGTTCTTC.

This clone was found once. The chain employs TRBV13 and TRBJ2-7; D call uncertain. The CDR3 consists of 15 residues. With 1 base removed from V and 0 bases from J, the gap between germline ends came to 10 bases. Germline V gene data show CDR1 as PRHDT and CDR2 as FYEKMQ (reference sequence). The CDR3 is CASSLVPFSSYEQYF. The CDR3 DNA is TGTGCCAGCAGCTTAGTCCCCTTCAGCTCCTACGAGCAGTACTTC.

J is TRBJ2-7 and V is TRBV18, with 8 nucleotides matching TRBD1. CDR3 length: 14 amino acids. V trimming: 6 bases; J trimming: 2 bases; junction bases outside the gene matches: 6. The germline gives CDR1 KGHSH, CDR2 LQKENI. As DNA, the CDR3 is TGTGCCAGCTCGGGCAGACAGGGGACCTACGAGCAGTACTTC. It specifies CASSGRQGTYEQYF.

The chain couples TRBV5-1 to TRBJ2-7; no definite D call. CDR1 is SGHRS, CDR2 YFSETQ, per germline. The CDR3 is 13 residues long. Trimming took 2 bases from V and 1 from J, leaving 7 bases between them. The CDR3 DNA reads as TGCGCCAGCAGCTTTTATTTATCCTACGAGCAGTACTTC. Encoded protein: CASSFYLSYEQYF.

This clone was seen more than once but under ten times. Other DNA sequences in the sample encode the same CDR3. The chain combines TRBV7-9 with TRBJ1-1; 9 positions match TRBD1. CDR1 SEHNR and CDR2 FQNEAQ come from the germline V gene (reference sequence). The trim removed 6 bases at V and 1 base at J, leaving 3 bases unmatched. CDR3 length: 14 amino acids. The CDR3 DNA follows: TGTGCCAGCAGGTTGACAGGGGGGAACACTGAAGCTTTCTTT. Its protein product is CASRLTGGNTEAFF.

This clone came up many times. The chain couples TRBV6-1 to TRBJ2-7; a possible D gene is TRBD1 (7 bases). The CDR3 is 16 amino acids. CDR1 MNHNS and CDR2 SASEGT come from the germline V gene. The germline V and J ends were trimmed by 0 bases and 0 bases, with 12 bases remaining between them. The CDR3 protein is CASSEAGGDSSYEQYF. The DNA of the CDR3 is TGTGCCAGCAGTGAAGCGGGCGGGGACAGCTCCTACGAGCAGTACTTC.

This clone was detected only a few times. CDR3 protein: CASSGSGRVNYEQYF. CDR3 nucleotides: TGTGCCAGCAGCGGCAGCGGGAGGGTGAACTACGAGCAGTACTTC. This rearrangement joins TRBV7-8 to TRBJ2-7; 10 bases map to TRBD2. The CDR3 spans 15 residues. V was clipped by 5 bases and J by 3 bases; unmatched bases: 7. Germline V gene lookup returns CDR1 SGHVS and CDR2 FQNEAQ.

This CDR3 reads CASSGRSNEKLFF. CDR3 nucleotides: TGTGCCAGCTCCGGACGGTCTAATGAAAAACTGTTTTTT. The rearrangement uses TRBV19 and TRBJ1-4; D is uncertain. Trimming removed 9 bases at V and 3 bases at J, with 11 bases between. This CDR3 has 13 residues. Germline loops: CDR1 LNHDA, CDR2 SQIVND (reference sequence).

The chain recombines TRBV9 with TRBJ2-2, with 8 bases that match TRBD1. This CDR3 region has 18 residues. CDR1 and CDR2 (germline): SGDLS, YYNGEE. The ends lost 3 bases at V and 0 bases at J; junction bases unmatched: 10. The CDR3 is CASSDRQGRTTNTGELFF. The CDR3 region has the DNA TGTGCCAGCAGCGACCGACAGGGGAGGACCACGAACACCGGGGAGCTGTTTTTT.

The V and J genes are TRBV19 and TRBJ2-2; no firm D call. V lost 3 bases to trimming and J lost 4 bases, with 12 bases between them. There are 15 residues in the CDR3. Looked up from germline, CDR1 is LNHDA and CDR2 is SQIVND (reference sequence). The CDR3, as DNA: TGTGCCAGTAGTATTGTTAGGGTGAGCACCGGGGAGCTGTTTTTT. This sequence encodes CASSIVRVSTGELFF.

This chain uses TRBV30 with TRBJ2-7; 7 nucleotides match TRBD1. Germline V CDR1 and CDR2: GTSNPN, SVGIG (reference sequence). V shed 0 bases and J 3 bases; nucleotides not matched to a gene: 5. This CDR3 region has 14 residues. CDR3 region: CAWSVDAGGYEQYF. In DNA form, the CDR3 reads TGTGCCTGGAGTGTAGATGCAGGGGGCTACGAGCAGTACTTC.